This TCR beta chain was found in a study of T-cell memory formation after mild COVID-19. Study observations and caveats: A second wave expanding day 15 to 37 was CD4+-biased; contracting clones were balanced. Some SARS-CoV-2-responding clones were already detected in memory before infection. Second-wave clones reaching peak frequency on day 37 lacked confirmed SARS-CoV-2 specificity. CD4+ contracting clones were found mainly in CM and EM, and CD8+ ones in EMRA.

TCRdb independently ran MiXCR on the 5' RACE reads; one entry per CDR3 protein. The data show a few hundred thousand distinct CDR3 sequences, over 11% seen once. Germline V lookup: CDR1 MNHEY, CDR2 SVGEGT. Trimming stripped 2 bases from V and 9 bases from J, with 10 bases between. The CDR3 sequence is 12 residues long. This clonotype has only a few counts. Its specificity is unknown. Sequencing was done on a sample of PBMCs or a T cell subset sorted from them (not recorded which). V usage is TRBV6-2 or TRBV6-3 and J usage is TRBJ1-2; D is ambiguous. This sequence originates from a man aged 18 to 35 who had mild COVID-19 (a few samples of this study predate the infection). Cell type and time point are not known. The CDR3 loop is CASSYGLESYTF. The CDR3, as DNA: TGTGCCAGCAGTTACGGGCTGGAGAGCTACACCTTC.